The 5 T cell receptor beta chains below were found in one sample sequenced in a study of blood T cell repertoires in COVID-19. Assay: immunoSEQ multiplex PCR; the TCRdb copy retains only in-frame clones and omits some. Among about 140,000 clones listed, over 75% were seen once. The sample taken for sequencing was peripheral blood. The origin of the receptors is a human donor in a cohort sampled during active COVID-19.

This chain links TRBV6-5 with TRBJ2-1; 8 positions match TRBD2. Germline V gene sequence: CDR1 MNHEY, CDR2 SVGAGI. This CDR3 is built from 15 residues. With V trimmed by 2 bases and J by 6 bases, 6 bases remained unmatched. The CDR3 reads CASSYVSSGPNEQFF. In DNA form, the CDR3 reads TGTGCCAGCAGTTACGTGTCTAGCGGGCCCAATGAGCAGTTCTTC.

V and J are TRBV27 and TRBJ1-1; D is unresolved. Germline V lookup: CDR1 MNHEY, CDR2 SMNVEV (reference sequence). This CDR3 region has 14 residues. V lost 4 bases and J 0 bases, leaving 9 bases between the germline ends. In DNA, the CDR3 is TGTGCCAGCAGTTCTTTCTCTGTGAACACTGAAGCTTTCTTT. This translates into CASSSFSVNTEAFF.

This chain connects TRBV14 to TRBJ2-1; perhaps TRBD2 as D (6 bases). CDR1 is SGHDN, CDR2 FVKESK, per germline. CDR3 size: 15 residues. Trimming took 4 bases from V and 7 from J, leaving 17 bases between them. As DNA, the CDR3 is TGTGCCAGCAGCCCTTGGGAGGCTCTGACAAATGAGCAGTTCTTC. This gives the protein CASSPWEALTNEQFF.

The chain links TRBV7-3 to TRBJ2-7; TRBD2 matches 7 bases. Trimming removed 5 bases from V and 4 bases from J; junction bases left unmatched: 8. CDR3 length: 14 amino acids. Germline V CDR1 and CDR2: SGHTA, FQGTGA. The CDR3 DNA is TGTGCCAGCAGCCCGGGACTAAGATCTTACGAGCAGTACTTC. The encoded protein is CASSPGLRSYEQYF.

In this sample, this clone turned up once. This chain uses TRBV30 with TRBJ2-7, with TRBD1 matching over 7 bases. There are 13 residues in the CDR3. Germline loops: CDR1 GTSNPN, CDR2 SVGIG (reference sequence). The ends lost 2 bases at V and 6 bases at J; junction bases unmatched: 7. The CDR3 DNA sequence: TGTGCCTGGAGTAAACAGGGGTACAGCGAGCAGTACTTC. Translating gives CAWSKQGYSEQYF.